This TCR beta chain originates from a study of blood T cell repertoires in COVID-19. Study at large: The United States, Italy and Spain were the sources of the acute and convalescent COVID-19 samples. T cells, B-cell-depleted T cells, or PBMCs provided the cDNA or gDNA that served as material.

V was pared by 4 bases and J by 6 bases, with 20 bases between. The germline gives CDR1 SGHRS, CDR2 YFSETQ. The CDR3 sequence is 15 residues long. Data came from immunoSEQ multiplex PCR; TCRdb stores just in-frame clones and leaves some out. The table records about 340,000 clones, 87% of them present only once. Enrolled during active infection, Seattle patients were then followed longitudinally. The chain joins TRBV5-1 to TRBJ2-7; D may be TRBD2 (6 bases). Input material: peripheral blood. This sequence was found in a woman between 45 and 60 years old with COVID-19, enrolled during active disease. DNA of the CDR3: TGCGCCAGCAGCCAGGCGCTCGCGGGAACCCTCGAGCAGTACTTC. Translating gives CASSQALAGTLEQYF.